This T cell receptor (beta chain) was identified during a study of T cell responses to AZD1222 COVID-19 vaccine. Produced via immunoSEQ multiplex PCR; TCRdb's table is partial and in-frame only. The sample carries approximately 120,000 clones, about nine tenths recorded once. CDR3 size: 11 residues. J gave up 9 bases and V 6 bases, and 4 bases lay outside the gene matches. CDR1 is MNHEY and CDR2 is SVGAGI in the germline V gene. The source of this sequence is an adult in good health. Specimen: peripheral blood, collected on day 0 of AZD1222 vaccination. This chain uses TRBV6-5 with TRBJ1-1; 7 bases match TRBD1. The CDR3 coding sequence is TGTGCCAGCAGGAGGGACAGTCAAGCTTTCTTT. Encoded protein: CASRRDSQAFF.